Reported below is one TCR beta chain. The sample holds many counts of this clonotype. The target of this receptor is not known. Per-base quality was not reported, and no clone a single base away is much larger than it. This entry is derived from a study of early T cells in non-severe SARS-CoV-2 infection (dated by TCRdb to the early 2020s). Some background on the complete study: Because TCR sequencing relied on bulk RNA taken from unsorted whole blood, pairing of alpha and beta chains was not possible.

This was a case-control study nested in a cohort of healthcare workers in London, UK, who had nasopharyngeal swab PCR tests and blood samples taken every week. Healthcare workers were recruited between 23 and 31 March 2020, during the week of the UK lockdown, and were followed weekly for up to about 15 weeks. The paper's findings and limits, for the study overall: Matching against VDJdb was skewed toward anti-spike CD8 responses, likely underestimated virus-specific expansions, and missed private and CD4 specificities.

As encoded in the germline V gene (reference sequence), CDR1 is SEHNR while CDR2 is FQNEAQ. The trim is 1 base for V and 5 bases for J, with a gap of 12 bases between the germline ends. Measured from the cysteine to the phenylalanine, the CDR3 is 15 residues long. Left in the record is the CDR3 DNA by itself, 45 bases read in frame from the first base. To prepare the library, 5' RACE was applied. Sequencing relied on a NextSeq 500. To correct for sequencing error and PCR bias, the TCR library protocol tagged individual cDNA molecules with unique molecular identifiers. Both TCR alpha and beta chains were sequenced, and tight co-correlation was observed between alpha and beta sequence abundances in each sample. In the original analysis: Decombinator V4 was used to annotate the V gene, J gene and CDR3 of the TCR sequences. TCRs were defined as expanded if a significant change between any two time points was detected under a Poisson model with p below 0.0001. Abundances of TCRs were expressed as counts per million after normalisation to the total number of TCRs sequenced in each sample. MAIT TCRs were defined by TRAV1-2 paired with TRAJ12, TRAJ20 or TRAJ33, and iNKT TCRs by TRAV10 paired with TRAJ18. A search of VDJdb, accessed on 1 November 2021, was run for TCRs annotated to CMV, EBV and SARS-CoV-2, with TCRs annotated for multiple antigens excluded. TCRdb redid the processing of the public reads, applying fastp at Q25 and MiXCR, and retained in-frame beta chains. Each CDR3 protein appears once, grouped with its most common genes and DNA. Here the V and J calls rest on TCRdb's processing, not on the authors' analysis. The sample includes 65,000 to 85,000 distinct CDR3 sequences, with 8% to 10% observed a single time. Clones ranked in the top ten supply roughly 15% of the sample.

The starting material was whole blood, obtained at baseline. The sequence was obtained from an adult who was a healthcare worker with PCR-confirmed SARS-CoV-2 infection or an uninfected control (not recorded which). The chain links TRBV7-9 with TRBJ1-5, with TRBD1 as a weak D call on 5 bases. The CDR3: CASSLEGLGDQPQHF. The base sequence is TGTGCCAGCAGCTTAGAGGGGTTAGGAGATCAGCCCCAGCATTTT.